The rows below give T cell receptor beta chains drawn from one sample of a study of T cells in Graves' hyperthyroidism and ophthalmopathy. Via MiXCR, TCRdb re-called the multiplex PCR reads, giving one row per CDR3 protein. This table has around 520,000 distinct CDR3 sequences, around 15% appearing once. The sample consisted of blood. These receptors originate from a woman aged 18-29 years with Graves' hyperthyroidism. Each CDR3 is given with its conserved first and last residue. Each record gives: CDR3 length, D gene, J gene, V gene, clone size, CDR3 protein, CDR3 DNA. A D gene is named only where the DNA matches it firmly. A row's size may be missing; if present it is once, few, many or a size class.

13,NA,TRBJ2-2,TRBV11-3,many,CAIPDGNTGELFF,TGTGCCATCCCGGACGGGAACACCGGGGAGCTGTTTTTT
15,TRBD1,TRBJ1-2,TRBV9,many,CASSTGTGDFYGYTF,TGTGCCAGCTCGACCGGGACAGGGGATTTCTATGGCTACACCTTC
13,TRBD2,TRBJ2-5,TRBV20-1,few,CSAGGRGGETQYF,TGCAGTGCAGGCGGGAGGGGGGGGGAGACCCAGTACTTC
13,NA,TRBJ2-1,TRBV20-1,many,CSALSGRSNEQFF,TGCAGTGCCCTCTCCGGTCGTTCCAATGAGCAGTTCTTC
16,NA,TRBJ2-3,TRBV28,NA,CASSSSGSRPGNTQYF,TGTGCCAGCAGTTCCTCGGGTAGCCGACCGGGGAATACGCAGTATTTT
14,TRBD1,TRBJ1-3,TRBV20-1,many,CSVKLLTGRNTIYF,TGCAGTGTCAAACTCCTGACAGGGAGAAACACCATATATTTT
13,NA,TRBJ1-2,TRBV5-8,many,CASSLGTVASYTF,TGTGCCAGCAGCTTAGGCACAGTAGCGAGCTACACCTTC
18,NA,TRBJ2-1,TRBV7-2,NA,CASSPKGSGTGSYNEQFF,TGCGCCAGCAGCCCCAAGGGGTCCGGGACGGGCTCCTACAATGAGCAGTTCTTC
14,NA,TRBJ2-3,TRBV27,many,CASSFRGVADTQYF,TGTGCCAGCAGTTTTCGGGGAGTCGCAGATACGCAGTATTTT
19,TRBD2,TRBJ2-3,TRBV11-2,NA,CASSRRGLAGAVGSDTQYF,TGTGCCAGCAGCCGAAGAGGACTAGCGGGAGCGGTCGGGTCAGATACGCAGTATTTT
14,TRBD1,TRBJ2-2,TRBV19,many,CATTDRANTGELFF,TGTGCCACCACGGACAGGGCGAACACCGGGGAGCTGTTTTTT
14,TRBD1,TRBJ1-3,TRBV12-3/TRBV12-4,many,CASSPDRVGNTIYF,TGTGCCAGCAGTCCCGACAGGGTTGGAAACACCATATATTTT
13,NA,TRBJ1-2,TRBV29-1,NA,CSVEKTVNYGYTF,TGCAGCGTTGAAAAAACAGTGAACTATGGCTACACCTTC
15,NA,TRBJ2-1,TRBV6-1,many,CASSGDGLSRDEQFF,TGTGCCAGCAGTGGGGACGGCCTGTCTCGGGATGAGCAGTTCTTC
15,TRBD2,TRBJ2-1,TRBV5-5,few,CASSRGTSGLNEQFF,TGTGCCAGCAGCAGGGGGACTAGCGGGCTCAATGAGCAGTTCTTC